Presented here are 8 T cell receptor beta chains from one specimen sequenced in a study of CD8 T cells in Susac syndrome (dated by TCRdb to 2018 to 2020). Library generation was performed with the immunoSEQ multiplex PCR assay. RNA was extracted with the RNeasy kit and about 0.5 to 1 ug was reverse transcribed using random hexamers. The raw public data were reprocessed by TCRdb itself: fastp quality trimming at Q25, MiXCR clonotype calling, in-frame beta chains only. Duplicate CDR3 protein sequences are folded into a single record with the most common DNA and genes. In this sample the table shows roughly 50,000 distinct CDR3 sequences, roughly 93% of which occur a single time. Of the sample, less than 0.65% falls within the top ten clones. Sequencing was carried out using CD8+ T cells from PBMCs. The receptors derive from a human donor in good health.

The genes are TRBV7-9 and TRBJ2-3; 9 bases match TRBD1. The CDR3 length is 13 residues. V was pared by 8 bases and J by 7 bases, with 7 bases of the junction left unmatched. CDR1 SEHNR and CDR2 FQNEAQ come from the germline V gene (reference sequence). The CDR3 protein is CASADRGQNTQYF. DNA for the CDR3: TGTGCCAGCGCGGACAGGGGACAAAATACGCAGTATTTT. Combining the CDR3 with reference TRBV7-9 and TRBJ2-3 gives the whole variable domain DTGVSQNPRHKITKRGQNVTFRCDPISEHNRLYWYRQTLGQGPEFLTYFQNEAQLEKSRLLSDRFSAERPKGSFSTLEIQRTEQGDSAMYLCASADRGQNTQYFGPGTRLTVL.

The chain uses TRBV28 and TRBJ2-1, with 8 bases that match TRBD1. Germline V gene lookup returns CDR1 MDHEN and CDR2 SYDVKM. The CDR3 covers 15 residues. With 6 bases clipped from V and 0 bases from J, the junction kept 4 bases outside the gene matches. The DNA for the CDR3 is TGTGCCAGCAGCCCTGGACAGGGCTCCTACAATGAGCAGTTCTTC. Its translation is CASSPGQGSYNEQFF.

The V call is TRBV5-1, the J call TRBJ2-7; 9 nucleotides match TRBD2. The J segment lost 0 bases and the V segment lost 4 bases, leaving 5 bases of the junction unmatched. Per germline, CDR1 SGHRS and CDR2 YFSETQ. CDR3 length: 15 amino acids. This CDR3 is CASSGRTSDSYEQYF. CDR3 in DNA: TGCGCCAGCAGCGGCCGGACTAGCGACTCCTACGAGCAGTACTTC.

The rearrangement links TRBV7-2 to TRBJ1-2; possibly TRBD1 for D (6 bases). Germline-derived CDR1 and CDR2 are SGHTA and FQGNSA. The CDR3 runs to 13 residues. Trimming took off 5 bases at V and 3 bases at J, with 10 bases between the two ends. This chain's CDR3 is CASSLGQHYGYTF. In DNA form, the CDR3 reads TGTGCCAGCAGCCTCGGACAGCACTATGGCTACACCTTC.

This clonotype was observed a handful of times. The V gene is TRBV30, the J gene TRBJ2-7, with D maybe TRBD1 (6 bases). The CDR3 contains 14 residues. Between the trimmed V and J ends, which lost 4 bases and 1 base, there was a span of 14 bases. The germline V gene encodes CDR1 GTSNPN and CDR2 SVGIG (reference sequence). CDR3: CAWTRTRGSYEQYF. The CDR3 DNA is TGTGCCTGGACCCGGACGAGGGGGTCCTACGAGCAGTACTTC.

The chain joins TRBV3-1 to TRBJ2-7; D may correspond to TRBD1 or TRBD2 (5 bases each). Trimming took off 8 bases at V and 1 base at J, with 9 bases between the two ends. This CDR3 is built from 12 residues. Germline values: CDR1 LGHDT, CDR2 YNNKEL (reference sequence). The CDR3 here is CASDEGSYEQYF. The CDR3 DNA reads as TGTGCCAGCGATGAGGGGTCCTACGAGCAGTACTTC.

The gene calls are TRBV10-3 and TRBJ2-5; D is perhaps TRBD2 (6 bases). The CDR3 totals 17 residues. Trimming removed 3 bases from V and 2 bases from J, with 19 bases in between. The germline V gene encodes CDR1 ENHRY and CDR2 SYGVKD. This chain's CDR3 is CAISDSPRDPQQETQYF. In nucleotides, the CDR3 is TGTGCCATCAGTGACTCCCCGCGGGACCCACAACAAGAGACCCAGTACTTC.

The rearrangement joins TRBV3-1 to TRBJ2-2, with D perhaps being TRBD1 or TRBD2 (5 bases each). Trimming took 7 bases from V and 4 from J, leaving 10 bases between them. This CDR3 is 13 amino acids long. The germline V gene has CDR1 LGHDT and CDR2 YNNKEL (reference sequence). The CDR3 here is CASNSGSTGELFF. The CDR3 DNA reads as TGTGCCAGCAATTCAGGGAGCACCGGGGAGCTGTTTTTT.